Here is one TCR beta chain with its context. The data stem from a study of blood T cell repertoires in COVID-19. Looking at the study overall: The study drew acute and convalescent COVID-19 samples from the United States, Italy and Spain. PBMCs, B-cell-depleted T cells, or T cells were the source of the cDNA or gDNA that made up the material.

The CDR3 is 20 amino acids. V was pared by 2 bases and J by 0 bases, with 22 bases between. Germline loops: CDR1 KGHSH, CDR2 LQKENI. Original processing notes: By means of reference gene primer amplification, nucleated cell counts were estimated. Sequencing was performed with immunoSEQ multiplex PCR; in TCRdb, only in-frame clones are kept and a portion is missing. The D gene and trimming were derived from the DNA, and the V and J assignments and clone size from that table. This table has 200,000 to 250,000 clones, roughly 90% appearing once. The chain carries TRBV18 and TRBJ1-4, with D tentatively TRBD1 (6 bases). This receptor was taken from a woman aged 40 to 50 with acute or convalescent COVID-19. The source material was peripheral blood. The CDR3 loop reads CASSPGSTGGILATNEKLFF. CDR3 in DNA: TGTGCCAGCTCACCAGGGTCGACAGGAGGAATCCTTGCAACTAATGAAAAACTGTTTTTT.